These 8 T cell receptor beta chains came from one sample sequenced in a study of regulatory T cells in long-lasting Graves disease. Described time point: newly diagnosed GD, antithyroid drugs for less than 3 months. Making the TCR library involved RNA that had been extracted from PBMCs. Arm-PCR with iRepertoire HTBI primers amplified the CDR3 regions for these TCR beta libraries. One entry per CDR3 protein, called by TCRdb with MiXCR from the multiplex PCR reads. The sample records some 220,000 distinct CDR3 sequences, about 19% being singletons. The sample also formed part of further work on T cells in Graves' hyperthyroidism and ophthalmopathy.

Specimen: peripheral blood mononuclear cells (PBMCs), collected at new diagnosis, from a patient treated with antithyroid drugs. All receptors come from a woman in her twenties or thirties with Graves disease.

This clonotype was observed at least ten times. The genes are TRBV7-9 and TRBJ2-5; D remains unclear. CDR3 length: 14 amino acids. Germline-derived CDR1 and CDR2 are SEHNR and FQNEAQ (reference sequence). The V end lost 2 bases, the J end lost 3 bases, and 10 bases lay between the germline ends. The CDR3 DNA follows: TGTGCCAGCAGCTTAATAGGCCGAAAAGAGACCCAGTACTTC. Protein: CASSLIGRKETQYF.

This clonotype was seen at least ten times. The chain couples TRBV6-2 or TRBV6-3 to TRBJ2-1; 9 nucleotides align to TRBD2. This CDR3 has 15 amino acids. The ends lost 5 bases at V and 1 base at J; junction bases unmatched: 3. Germline CDR1 MNHEY, CDR2 SVGEGT. As DNA, the CDR3 is TGTGCCAGCAGTGGAGCGGGAGGATCCTACAATGAGCAGTTCTTC. It specifies CASSGAGGSYNEQFF.

This clonotype turned up a few times. The chain has TRBV15 and TRBJ2-3; 7 nucleotides line up with TRBD1. Germline V lookup: CDR1 LNHNV, CDR2 YYDKDF (reference sequence). The CDR3 covers 14 residues. The ends lost 0 bases at V and 9 bases at J; junction bases unmatched: 6. The CDR3 is CATSRDATGRTQYF. The CDR3 bases are TGTGCCACCAGCAGAGATGCGACAGGGAGAACGCAGTATTTT.

The table lists this clonotype with many counts. V is TRBV11-2 and J is TRBJ2-7; 8 bases are a match to TRBD2. Germline V gives CDR1 SGHAT, CDR2 FQNNGV. Germline trimming cut 4 bases from V and 4 bases from J; bases unmatched to any gene: 9. This CDR3 contains 15 residues. CDR3 in DNA: TGTGCCAGCAGCTCTAAGGGGACTAGACCGTACGAGCAGTACTTC. Translation gives CASSSKGTRPYEQYF.

Concerning this clonotype itself: A much more abundant neighbour one base away suggests this may be a read error. The chain employs TRBV7-9 and TRBJ1-1, with TRBD1 identical over 8 bases. The length of the CDR3 is 13 residues. The germline V gene has CDR1 SEHNR and CDR2 FQNEAQ (reference sequence). The DNA for the CDR3 is TGTGCCAACAGCTTTCAGGGGGCTGGTGAAGCTTTCTTT. As protein: CANSFQGAGEAFF.

There are many counts of this clonotype. The V gene is TRBV7-2, the J gene TRBJ2-5; 8 bases are shared with TRBD1. The CDR3 runs to 14 residues. Germline CDR1 reads SGHTA; CDR2 reads FQGNSA. The trim removed 3 bases at V and 5 bases at J, leaving 5 bases unmatched. The CDR3 loop reads CASSFPTGAETQYF. The CDR3, as DNA: TGTGCCAGCAGCTTCCCGACAGGGGCGGAGACCCAGTACTTC.

The table lists this clonotype with many counts. V usage is TRBV27 and J usage is TRBJ1-2, with D unresolved. CDR1 and CDR2 from the germline V gene are MNHEY and SMNVEV (reference sequence). Between the trimmed V and J ends, which lost 2 bases and 4 bases, there was a span of 23 bases. This CDR3 has 18 amino acids. DNA of the CDR3: TGTGCCAGCAGTTTAATAAAGAAACCAACCCAGCCCTTCTATGGCTACACCTTC. As protein: CASSLIKKPTQPFYGYTF.

This clonotype was seen at least ten times. This rearrangement joins TRBV30 to TRBJ1-2, with TRBD1 matching over 9 bases. With 2 bases clipped from V and 5 bases from J, the junction kept 3 bases outside the gene matches. The CDR3 is made up of 13 amino acids. The germline CDR1 and CDR2 sequences are GTSNPN and SVGIG (reference sequence). The CDR3 region is CAWSNGQGYGYTF. CDR3 DNA sequence: TGTGCCTGGAGTAACGGACAGGGGTATGGCTACACCTTC.